The table lists the clone carrying this TCR beta chain with a few counts. The sample comes from a study of CD8 T cells in Susac syndrome. Roughly 0.45 to 1 ug RNA was reverse transcribed with random hexamers. Via MiXCR, TCRdb re-called the immunoSEQ multiplex PCR reads, giving one row per CDR3 protein. The repertoire holds 400,000 or so distinct CDR3 sequences, more than 80% seen once, with under 0.15% in the top ten. The CDR3 has 15 amino acids. Trimming left V 1 base short and J 7 bases short, with 14 bases between. CDR1 is MDHEN, CDR2 SYDVKM, per germline. CD8+ and CD4+ T cells from blood underwent TCR beta sequencing. The patients serving as multiple sclerosis controls were treatment-naive. They had stable or active relapsing-remitting disease and fulfilled revised McDonald criteria.

This clonotype originated in a human donor with multiple sclerosis. Input material: CD8+ T cells from PBMCs. The chain links TRBV28 to TRBJ2-1, with a weak D call TRBD2 (6 bases). The CDR3 spells CASSLYPRAGNEQFF. CDR3 bases: TGTGCCAGCAGTTTATACCCCCGCGCGGGGAATGAGCAGTTCTTC.